Shown below are 14 T cell receptor beta chains from a single sample sequenced in a study of blood T cell repertoires in COVID-19. Measured with immunoSEQ multiplex PCR; TCRdb has only the in-frame clones, and not every one. The table has hundreds of thousands of clones, approximately 91% seen once. Sequenced input: peripheral blood. These receptors were taken from a woman between 45 and 60 years old with COVID-19, enrolled during active disease.

The chain uses TRBV7-6 and TRBJ1-2; 7 bases line up with TRBD1. Per the germline V gene, CDR1 is SGHVS and CDR2 is FNYEAQ. There are 13 residues in the CDR3. Trimming cost V 4 bases and J 3 bases; bases outside gene matches: 2. The CDR3 DNA reads TGTGCCAGCAGCTCTACAGGGGACTATGGCTACACCTTC. It yields the protein CASSSTGDYGYTF. Full variable domain (remainder filled in from reference TRBV7-6 and TRBJ1-2): GAGVSQSPRYKVTKRGQDVALRCDPISGHVSLYWYRQALGQGPEFLTYFNYEAQQDKSGLPNDRFSAERPEGSISTLTIQRTEQRDSAMYRCASSSTGDYGYTFGSGTRLTVV.

The rearrangement links TRBV28 to TRBJ2-7; 7 bases agree with TRBD1. The CDR3 runs 14 residues. V shed 6 bases and J 0 bases; nucleotides not matched to a gene: 5. The germline CDR1 and CDR2 sequences are MDHEN and SYDVKM. The CDR3 DNA is TGTGCCAGCAGCCGGGACAGTAGCTCCTACGAGCAGTACTTC. This codes for CASSRDSSSYEQYF.

The CDR3 nucleotides read TGCAGCGTTGGCGGGCGGAGTACCTACGAGCAGTACTTC. Protein: CSVGGRSTYEQYF. V gene TRBV29-1 combines with J gene TRBJ2-7, with TRBD2 as a possible D gene (5 bases). Trimming left V 4 bases short and J 2 bases short, with 12 bases between. CDR1 is SQVTM and CDR2 is ANQGSEA in the germline V gene. There are 13 residues in the CDR3.

This clone was counted once. The rearrangement joins TRBV19 to TRBJ1-3; 8 nucleotides line up with TRBD1. The CDR3 totals 16 residues. In germline, CDR1 is LNHDA, CDR2 SQIVND (reference sequence). V was pared by 7 bases and J by 2 bases, with 10 bases of the junction left unmatched. CDR3 residues: CASMRTGSSTGNTIYF. The CDR3 nucleotides are TGTGCCAGTATGCGGACAGGGAGCTCAACTGGAAACACCATATATTTT.

The chain combines TRBV4-1 with TRBJ2-3; 11 bases match TRBD2. Germline CDR1 is MGHRA and CDR2 is YSYEKL. This CDR3 is built from 16 residues. The V segment lost 0 bases and the J segment 5 bases; nucleotides outside the gene matches: 4. The CDR3 region has the DNA TGCGCCAGCAGCCAAGATAGCGGGGGGGCACGAGATACGCAGTATTTT. This gives the protein CASSQDSGGARDTQYF.

The chain joins TRBV24-1 to TRBJ2-7; 7 nucleotides agree with TRBD1. Germline V gives CDR1 KGHDR, CDR2 SFDVKD. CDR3 size: 15 residues. Unmatched junction bases numbered 8, after V lost 3 bases and J lost 4 bases. This CDR3 reads CATSDKGAGDYEQYF. Written as DNA, the CDR3 is TGTGCCACCAGTGATAAGGGGGCCGGAGATTACGAGCAGTACTTC.

This clone was seen more than once but under ten times. The V gene is TRBV6-1, the J gene TRBJ1-2, with D possibly being TRBD1 (6 bases). Germline CDR1 reads MNHNS; CDR2 reads SASEGT. The CDR3 consists of 13 residues. Trimming removed 3 bases at V and 5 bases at J, with 10 bases between. The CDR3 bases are TGTGCCAGCAGTGATACAGGGCGGTATGGCTACACCTTC. This gives the protein CASSDTGRYGYTF.

This clone is a singleton in its sample. This chain links TRBV27 with TRBJ2-1; D remains ambiguous. CDR1 and CDR2 from the germline V gene are MNHEY and SMNVEV (reference sequence). Deletions cut 2 bases from V and 12 bases from J, with 8 bases between. The CDR3 has 11 amino acids. CDR3 region: CASSLVGRQFF. CDR3 coding DNA: TGTGCCAGCAGTTTAGTTGGCCGGCAGTTCTTC.

The rearrangement uses TRBV6-5 and TRBJ1-5; unclear D gene. The CDR3 is 14 amino acids. Germline CDR1 and CDR2: MNHEY and SVGAGI. V lost 5 bases and J lost 0, with 8 bases in between. The CDR3 DNA follows: TGTGCCAGCAGTCGACAACATAGCAATCAGCCCCAGCATTTT. This gives the protein CASSRQHSNQPQHF.

This clone has a single count. The chain links TRBV4-1 to TRBJ1-2, with TRBD1 matching 7 bases. CDR3 length: 17 amino acids. CDR1 and CDR2 (germline): MGHRA, YSYEKL. V was pared by 0 bases and J by 4 bases, with 11 bases of the junction left unmatched. This chain's CDR3 is CASSQEATGSRGYGYTF. The CDR3 DNA follows: TGCGCCAGCAGCCAAGAGGCGACAGGGTCACGAGGCTATGGCTACACCTTC.

V is TRBV2 and J is TRBJ1-5, with 11 bases fitting TRBD1. Germline V lookup: CDR1 SNHLY, CDR2 FYNNEI. After removal of 7 bases from V and 5 bases from J, the junction contained 7 bases not matched to a gene. The CDR3 spans 15 residues. CDR3 DNA: TGTGCCAGCACTCGGGACAGGGGGTTTGATCAGCCCCAGCATTTT. Translation gives CASTRDRGFDQPQHF.

The count of this clone is one. The chain joins TRBV28 to TRBJ2-7; 9 nucleotides align to TRBD1. The CDR3 sequence is 17 residues long. Unmatched junction bases numbered 14, after V lost 5 bases and J lost 3 bases. CDR1 is MDHEN and CDR2 is SYDVKM in the germline V gene. This CDR3 is CASSLPPADRGRYEQYF. The DNA for the CDR3 is TGTGCCAGCAGTCTACCCCCTGCGGACAGGGGTCGCTACGAGCAGTACTTC.

This chain links TRBV28 with TRBJ1-2; D not resolved. Germline assignment: CDR1 MDHEN and CDR2 SYDVKM. V lost 3 bases to trimming and J lost 7 bases, with 6 bases between them. The CDR3 covers 11 residues. CDR3 residues: CASSFRFGYTF. CDR3 DNA sequence: TGTGCCAGCAGTTTTCGGTTTGGCTACACCTTC.

The chain combines TRBV6-5 with TRBJ2-1; 8 positions match TRBD1. J gave up 7 bases and V 7 bases, and 9 bases lay outside the gene matches. CDR1 MNHEY and CDR2 SVGAGI come from the germline V gene. CDR3 length equals 14 residues. CDR3 sequence reads: CASTDRGTWNEQFF. The CDR3 bases are TGTGCCAGCACCGACAGGGGAACGTGGAATGAGCAGTTCTTC.